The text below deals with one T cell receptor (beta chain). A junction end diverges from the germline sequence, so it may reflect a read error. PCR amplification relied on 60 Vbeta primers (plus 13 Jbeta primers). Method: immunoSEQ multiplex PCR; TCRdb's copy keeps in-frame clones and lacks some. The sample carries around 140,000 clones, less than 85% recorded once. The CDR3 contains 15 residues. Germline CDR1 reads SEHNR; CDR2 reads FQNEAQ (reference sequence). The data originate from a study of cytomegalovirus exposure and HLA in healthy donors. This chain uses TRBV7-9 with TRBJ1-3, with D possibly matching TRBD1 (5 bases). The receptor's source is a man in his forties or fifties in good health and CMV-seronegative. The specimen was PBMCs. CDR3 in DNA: TGTTCCAGCAGCTTTTACGGGGGTTCTGGAAACACCATATATTTT. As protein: CSSSFYGGSGNTIYF.